This is a list of T cell receptor beta chains from one sample in a study of shared clonotypes between healthy human individuals. Profiled with immunoSEQ multiplex PCR; TCRdb holds only in-frame clones, not every one. The table includes 1.5 million to 2.5 million clones, about 94% detected once. What was sequenced was naive CD8+ T cells sorted from blood. The origin of the receptors is a man aged 18 to 35 in good health. The CDR3 runs from the conserved cysteine through the conserved F or W.

V gene	J gene	CDR3 protein
TRBV7-9	TRBJ1-4	CASTTSALNEKLFF
TRBV7-9	TRBJ1-3	CASRSSGNTIYF
TRBV13	TRBJ2-3	CASSSGLAGGTDTQYF
TRBV5-1	TRBJ2-5	CASTTSAQGFQETQYF
TRBV10-2	TRBJ2-3	CASSMGFSPLSTDTQYF
TRBV11-2	TRBJ2-5	CASSLATSGRKETQYF
TRBV30	TRBJ1-4	CAWRAAATNEKLFF
TRBV6-5	TRBJ2-3	CATSGGGEADTQYF
TRBV4-1	TRBJ2-1	CASSQEQAPYNEQFF
TRBV4-2	TRBJ2-1	CASSLRDSNNEQFF
TRBV27	TRBJ2-3	CASSLPGQTDTQYF
TRBV19	TRBJ2-1	CASSIDAFSYNEQFF
TRBV7-8	TRBJ2-1	CASSPPSPAGNNEQFF
TRBV7-7	TRBJ2-1	CASSLGQAAYNEQFF
TRBV5-1	TRBJ2-5	CASSHRHHQETQYF
TRBV15	TRBJ2-7	CATSREVTSYEQYF
TRBV4-1	TRBJ2-5	CASSQVGSEFQETQYF
TRBV18	TRBJ2-7	CASRRESSYEQYF
TRBV14	TRBJ2-5	CASSQGFSLYQETQYF